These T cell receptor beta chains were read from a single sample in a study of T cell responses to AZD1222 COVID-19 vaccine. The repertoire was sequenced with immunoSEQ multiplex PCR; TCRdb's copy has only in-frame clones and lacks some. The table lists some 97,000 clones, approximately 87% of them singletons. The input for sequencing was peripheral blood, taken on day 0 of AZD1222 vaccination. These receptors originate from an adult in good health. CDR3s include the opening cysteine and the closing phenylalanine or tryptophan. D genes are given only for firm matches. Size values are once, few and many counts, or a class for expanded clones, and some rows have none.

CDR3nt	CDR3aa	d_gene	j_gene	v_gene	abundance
TGCGCCAGCAGCCAAGGGACAGGCGTCCCCACTTATGGCTACACCTTC	CASSQGTGVPTYGYTF	TRBD1	TRBJ1-2	TRBV4-3	.
TGTGCCAGTAGTAGGGCCGGGACAGGGGGCGCTCATCAGCCCCAGCATTTT	CASSRAGTGGAHQPQHF	TRBD1	TRBJ1-5	TRBV19	.
TGTGCCAGCAGCCCTTTTGCCGGGACAGCACTTGGCTACACCTTC	CASSPFAGTALGYTF	TRBD1	TRBJ1-2	TRBV7-6	.
TGTGCCAGCAGCTTGGGTGCCACCTATAACTATGGCTACACCTTC	CASSLGATYNYGYTF	.	TRBJ1-2	TRBV5-4	.
TGTGCCACCAGCAGGGGTGACACCGCAACTAATGAAAAACTGTTTTTT	CATSRGDTATNEKLFF	.	TRBJ1-4	TRBV15	.
TGTGCCAGTAGTCCCGGTGTCCCGGGACAGAGGCTCAATGAGCAGTTCTTC	CASSPGVPGQRLNEQFF	TRBD1	TRBJ2-1	TRBV19	.
TGTGCCAGCAGCTTAGGGACAGGGAAATCCTACGAGCAGTACTTC	CASSLGTGKSYEQYF	TRBD1	TRBJ2-7	TRBV7-9	.
TGTGCCAGCAGCATAGCGGGGGGCCCAACAGATACGCAGTATTTT	CASSIAGGPTDTQYF	TRBD2	TRBJ2-3	TRBV7-8	few
TGTGCCAGCAGTGAACCCGGGGGGGCTCCTGGCTACACCTTC	CASSEPGGAPGYTF	.	TRBJ1-2	TRBV6-1	few
TGTGCCAGCAGTGAAATGAGGGCACAGCCCCAGCATTTT	CASSEMRAQPQHF	.	TRBJ1-5	TRBV6-1	.
TGTGCCAGCAGCTTTCTATCCACCGATTTCTATGGCTACACCTTC	CASSFLSTDFYGYTF	.	TRBJ1-2	TRBV3-1/TRBV3-2	.
TGTGCCAGCAGCCCGAGCGGTCCCGGTAATTCACCCCTCCACTTT	CASSPSGPGNSPLHF	.	TRBJ1-6	TRBV7-2	once
TGTGCCAGCAGCGAGAGGGGACTAGCGGGGGGGCATGGTGAGCAGTTCTTC	CASSERGLAGGHGEQFF	TRBD2	TRBJ2-1	TRBV9	.
TGTGCCAGCAGCTTAGCTGCCGGGTTTGACTATGGCTACACCTTC	CASSLAAGFDYGYTF	.	TRBJ1-2	TRBV7-2	.
TGTGCCAGCAGCGTAGAGGACGGGGGTAGCACAGATACGCAGTATTTT	CASSVEDGGSTDTQYF	.	TRBJ2-3	TRBV9	.
TGTGCCAGCAGCCAAGATGTCCGCAATGAAAAACTGTTTTTT	CASSQDVRNEKLFF	.	TRBJ1-4	TRBV4-2	.
TGCGCCAGCAGCCACCGCGGGAGGGGCAATGAGCAGTTCTTC	CASSHRGRGNEQFF	TRBD2	TRBJ2-1	TRBV4-3	.
TGTGCCAGCAGCCCCCAGGGGGGGGAGACCCAGTACTTC	CASSPQGGETQYF	.	TRBJ2-5	TRBV28	.
TGCGCCAGCAGCGGGGTCGGCGGGGAGCTGTTTTTT	CASSGVGGELFF	.	TRBJ2-2	TRBV5-1	.
TGTGCCAGCAGCCTTTTTTGGGGTCCCGGGGAGCTGTTTTTT	CASSLFWGPGELFF	.	TRBJ2-2	TRBV14	.
TGTGCCAGCAGTGAGGGGGTCTCATCTAATCAGCCCCAGCATTTT	CASSEGVSSNQPQHF	.	TRBJ1-5	TRBV6-1	.
TGTGCCAGTAGTTCCTCCTTTGGGGAGACAGATACGCAGTATTTT	CASSSSFGETDTQYF	.	TRBJ2-3	TRBV19	.
TGTGCCAGCAGTTGGACAGGGTCAAGTGAAAAACTGTTTTTT	CASSWTGSSEKLFF	TRBD1	TRBJ1-4	TRBV2	.
TGTGCCAGCAGATACCGGGACAGGGACCAGTATGGCTACACCTTC	CASRYRDRDQYGYTF	TRBD1	TRBJ1-2	TRBV27	.
TGTGCCAGCGGTGACGGGGAGAATGAAAAACTGTTTTTT	CASGDGENEKLFF	.	TRBJ1-4	TRBV11-2	.
TGTGCCAGCAGCAGGTGGACAGGGGGTCACTATGGCTACACCTTC	CASSRWTGGHYGYTF	TRBD1	TRBJ1-2	TRBV7-9	.
TGTGCCAGCAGCCAAGTAAAGTCGGGCTACACCTTC	CASSQVKSGYTF	.	TRBJ1-2	TRBV3-1/TRBV3-2	.
TGTGCCAGCAGTCGGACCTCCGGTCAGCCCCAGCATTTT	CASSRTSGQPQHF	.	TRBJ1-5	TRBV12-3/TRBV12-4	few
TGTGCCAGCAGCCCCCCCAGGGGTCGATGCCAGCCCCAGCATTTT	CASSPPRGRCQPQHF	.	TRBJ1-5	TRBV3-1/TRBV3-2	.
TGTGCCAGCAGCCAGGGACTACTAGAGACCCAGTACTTC	CASSQGLLETQYF	TRBD2	TRBJ2-5	TRBV7-2	.
TGCGCCAGCAGCTTGCCAGGGGAAGGGTATGGCTACACCTTC	CASSLPGEGYGYTF	.	TRBJ1-2	TRBV5-1	.
TGTGCCAGCAGCGATGGACAGGGTGCGAATCAGCCCCAGCATTTT	CASSDGQGANQPQHF	TRBD1	TRBJ1-5	TRBV6-5	.
TGTGCCAGCAGCGTTACGGTTGCTGGAAACACCATATATTTT	CASSVTVAGNTIYF	.	TRBJ1-3	TRBV9	.
TGTGCCAGCAGTCCATTCAGCCGACAGGGGGCGGAAGAGACCCAGTACTTC	CASSPFSRQGAEETQYF	TRBD1	TRBJ2-5	TRBV28	.
TGTGCCAGCAGCTTAGGTGCCTCCTACAATGAGCAGTTCTTC	CASSLGASYNEQFF	.	TRBJ2-1	TRBV11-2	.
TGTGCCAGCAGTGAGGGGCACGTAGGGCGGGAGACCCAGTACTTC	CASSEGHVGRETQYF	.	TRBJ2-5	TRBV6-1	.
TGTGCCAGTAGTATAACCCCTGGCCTAGTGGGGCGTGGGGCCAACGTCCTGACTTTC	CASSITPGLVGRGANVLTF	.	TRBJ2-6	TRBV19	once
TGTGCCAGCAGCCTTCTTCTAGGCGCGTACACTGAAGCTTTCTTT	CASSLLLGAYTEAFF	.	TRBJ1-1	TRBV7-9	.
TGTGCCAGCAGCGTAGAGGTGGCCCCTTACAATGAGCAGTTCTTC	CASSVEVAPYNEQFF	.	TRBJ2-1	TRBV9	.
TGTGCCAGCTCAAATCTAGAGTTTGATCTTTTCAGCTACACTGAAGCTTTCTTT	CASSNLEFDLFSYTEAFF	.	TRBJ1-1	TRBV18	few
TGTGCCAGCAGCCCCCAGGCGAACACTGAAGCTTTCTTT	CASSPQANTEAFF	.	TRBJ1-1	TRBV12-3/TRBV12-4	.
TGTGCCAGCTCACGGCCGGGATCTAATGGCTACACCTTC	CASSRPGSNGYTF	.	TRBJ1-2	TRBV18	few
TGTGCCAGCAGTTACAGGGAGTATAATTCACCCCTCCACTTT	CASSYREYNSPLHF	.	TRBJ1-6	TRBV6-2/TRBV6-3	.
TGTGCCACCAGTGATTCCTCCTTTGGGGACTACGCGAACACCGGGGAGCTGTTTTTT	CATSDSSFGDYANTGELFF	TRBD2	TRBJ2-2	TRBV24-1	.
TGCGCCAGCAGCTCTACACTGACAGTCGAGGGTGAGCAGTTCTTC	CASSSTLTVEGEQFF	.	TRBJ2-1	TRBV5-1	.
TGTGCCACCAGTGATCGGGGGGGGAGCACAGATACGCAGTATTTT	CATSDRGGSTDTQYF	TRBD2	TRBJ2-3	TRBV24-1	.